These 18 T cell receptor beta chains were all obtained from the same sample, sequenced in a study of STAT5B mutations in CD4+ large granular lymphocyte leukemia. Method: immunoSEQ multiplex PCR; TCRdb's copy keeps in-frame clones and lacks some. The table shows more than 30,000 clones, with about 71% occurring only once. Sequences were obtained from CD4+ T cells from blood buffy coats. The source is a human donor in good health.

J is TRBJ2-1 and V is TRBV2; TRBD2 is a possible D gene (5 bases). Germline V gene sequence: CDR1 SNHLY, CDR2 FYNNEI. V was clipped by 10 bases and J by 6 bases, with 10 bases between them. This CDR3 spans 11 amino acids. This CDR3 reads CAKTRGNEQFF. The CDR3 DNA reads as TGTGCCAAAACCCGGGGCAATGAGCAGTTCTTC.

The chain links TRBV5-4 to TRBJ2-3; TRBD2 aligns across 12 bases. The CDR3 loop spans 19 amino acids. From germline, CDR1 is SGHNT and CDR2 YYREEE (reference sequence). V was pared by 3 bases and J by 0 bases, with 11 bases of the junction left unmatched. The chain's CDR3 is CASSSPLAGGRSSTDTQYF. CDR3 DNA sequence: TGTGCCAGCAGCTCCCCTCTAGCGGGGGGGAGATCTAGCACAGATACGCAGTATTTT.

The genes are TRBV9 and TRBJ2-7; 7 bases map to TRBD1. The CDR3 contains 16 residues. From germline, CDR1 is SGDLS and CDR2 YYNGEE. V trimming: 0 bases; J trimming: 6 bases; junction bases outside the gene matches: 12. The CDR3 bases are TGTGCCAGCAGCGTAGCCCTCTCAGGGGGAATGGGCGAGCAGTACTTC. Translating gives CASSVALSGGMGEQYF.

The V and J genes are TRBV5-5 and TRBJ2-2; D is unresolved. Trimming left V 0 bases short and J 5 bases short, with 5 bases between. The CDR3 sequence is 13 residues long. Germline CDR1 SGHKS, CDR2 YYEKEE (reference sequence). The CDR3 is CASSLGNTGELFF. DNA of the CDR3: TGTGCCAGCAGCTTGGGAAATACCGGGGAGCTGTTTTTT. Full variable domain (missing parts from reference TRBV5-5 and TRBJ2-2): DAGVTQSPTHLIKTRGQQVTLRCSPISGHKSVSWYQQVLGQGPQFIFQYYEKEERGRGNFPDRFSARQFPNYSSELNVNALLLGDSALYLCASSLGNTGELFFGEGSRLTVL.

This clone showed up just once. The chain employs TRBV21-1 and TRBJ1-1; the DNA was not compared with TRBD1, the D call given in the table. TRBV21-1 is a documented pseudogene. The CDR3 loop spans 14 amino acids. CDR3 amino acids: CASIWYRGWTEAFF. The CDR3 nucleotides are TGTGCCAGCATATGGTACAGGGGGTGGACTGAAGCTTTCTTT.

The genes are TRBV7-2 and TRBJ2-2; tentative D call: TRBD1 (5 bases). Trimming cost V 5 bases and J 5 bases, with 9 bases left between them. From germline, CDR1 is SGHTA and CDR2 FQGNSA. The CDR3 has 13 residues. The DNA of the CDR3 is TGTGCCAGCAGCAGGGGTAGTACCGGGGAGCTGTTTTTT. It yields the protein CASSRGSTGELFF. The variable domain in full, completed from reference TRBV7-2 and TRBJ2-2, reads GAGVSQSPSNKVTEKGKDVELRCDPISGHTALYWYRQSLGQGLEFLIYFQGNSAPDKSGLPSDRFSAERTGGSVSTLTIQRTQQEDSAVYLCASSRGSTGELFFGEGSRLTVL.

This clone was observed a handful of times. The sample has other DNA sequences that encode this CDR3 too. This chain joins TRBV5-4 and TRBJ1-5, with D possibly being TRBD1 (5 bases). This CDR3 has 15 residues. Deletions cut 4 bases from V and 0 bases from J, with 11 bases between. Germline-derived CDR1 and CDR2 are SGHNT and YYREEE (reference sequence). The CDR3 region has the DNA TGTGCCAGCAGCAGGGACGGCTATAGCAATCAGCCCCAGCATTTT. Protein: CASSRDGYSNQPQHF.

The chain links TRBV2 to TRBJ2-5, with 14 nucleotides matching TRBD2. Germline V gene data show CDR1 as SNHLY and CDR2 as FYNNEI. This CDR3 is built from 14 residues. Trimming removed 5 bases from V and 5 bases from J; junction bases left unmatched: 1. The CDR3 sequence: CASSWTSGGETQYF. The CDR3 coding sequence is TGTGCCAGCAGTTGGACTAGCGGGGGGGAGACCCAGTACTTC.

This chain links TRBV10-2 with TRBJ2-3, with TRBD2 identical over 15 bases. The CDR3 loop spans 18 amino acids. Germline V gives CDR1 WSHSY, CDR2 SAAADI. J gave up 2 bases and V 6 bases, and 9 bases lay outside the gene matches. The CDR3 DNA is TGCGCCAGCAGCCTCCGGACTAGCGGGGGGGACACCACAGATACGCAGTATTTT. Translation: CASSLRTSGGDTTDTQYF.

J is TRBJ1-5 and V is TRBV6-4; TRBD1 matches 7 bases. This CDR3 comprises 14 residues. The trim removed 3 bases at V and 7 bases at J, leaving 6 bases unmatched. Germline values: CDR1 MRHNA, CDR2 SNTAGT. The DNA for the CDR3 is TGTGCCAGCAGTGATTTCCAGGGGGAACAGCCCCAGCATTTT. Its translation: CASSDFQGEQPQHF.

This clone showed up just a few times. This chain joins TRBV28 and TRBJ1-6; no clear D. Trimming left V 9 bases short and J 4 bases short, with 10 bases between. This CDR3 has 13 residues. CDR1 is MDHEN, CDR2 SYDVKM, per germline. The CDR3 loop reads CASFSFYNSPLHF. Written as DNA, the CDR3 is TGTGCCAGTTTCTCCTTTTATAATTCACCCCTCCACTTT.

This clone has only one observation. Here the CDR3 reads CASSSQGAHEQYF. CDR3 bases: TGTGCCAGCAGTTCACAGGGGGCTCACGAGCAGTACTTC. The chain uses TRBV6-5 and TRBJ2-7; 9 bases match TRBD1. The V gene's germline CDR1 is MNHEY and CDR2 SVGAGI. There are 13 residues in the CDR3. The trim removed 4 bases at V and 5 bases at J, leaving 3 bases unmatched.

V and J are TRBV16 and TRBJ1-2; 8 bases agree with TRBD1. The CDR3 has 13 amino acids. Germline V gene data show CDR1 as KGHSY and CDR2 as FQNENV. With V trimmed by 4 bases and J by 6 bases, 4 bases remained unmatched. The CDR3 DNA reads TGTGCCAGCAGCCTCGGACAGGGTGATGGCTACACCTTC. Its translation is CASSLGQGDGYTF. Drawing the rest from reference TRBV16 and TRBJ1-2, the complete variable domain is GEEVAQTPKHLVRGEGQKAKLYCAPIKGHSYVFWYQQVLKNEFKFLISFQNENVFDETGMPKERFSAKCLPNSPCSLEIQATKLEDSAVYFCASSLGQGDGYTFGSGTRLTVV.

The genes are TRBV15 and TRBJ1-2; D not resolved. The CDR3 covers 14 residues. Germline V CDR1 and CDR2: LNHNV, YYDKDF (reference sequence). V lost 1 base and J 8 bases, leaving 14 bases between the germline ends. The CDR3, as DNA: TGTGCCACCAGCAGAGGTTGGGGATCGGGCGGCTACACCTTC. It codes for CATSRGWGSGGYTF.

The chain joins TRBV10-3 to TRBJ2-7, with 8 bases that match TRBD2. Germline CDR1 reads ENHRY; CDR2 reads SYGVKD. J gave up 2 bases and V 6 bases, and 12 bases lay outside the gene matches. This CDR3 comprises 16 residues. DNA for the CDR3: TGTGCCATCAGAGGCCAAGGACTAGCCAACGCCTACGAGCAGTACTTC. It yields the protein CAIRGQGLANAYEQYF.

The CDR3 reads CASSSPAGEPQHF. The CDR3 nucleotides read TGTGCCAGCAGTTCCCCCGCCGGGGAGCCCCAGCATTTT. J is TRBJ1-5 and V is TRBV6-1, with unresolved D. The CDR3 is 13 residues long. The germline V gene encodes CDR1 MNHNS and CDR2 SASEGT. Deletions cut 5 bases from V and 8 bases from J, with 13 bases between.

This chain links TRBV5-1 with TRBJ2-7; D might be TRBD1 (6 bases). Germline V gives CDR1 SGHRS, CDR2 YFSETQ. The CDR3 is 15 residues long. The V gene lost 5 bases and the J gene lost 3 bases, with 18 bases spanning the gap. The chain's CDR3 is CASSGQTGGHYEQYF. The CDR3 DNA reads as TGCGCCAGCAGTGGACAAACTGGGGGCCACTACGAGCAGTACTTC.

The sample holds a few counts of this clone. This CDR3 is also generated by other DNA sequences in the sample. This chain connects TRBV6-1 to TRBJ2-7, with TRBD1 matching over 9 bases. The V and J ends lost 4 bases and 11 bases, in that order; junction bases with no gene match: 3. The length of the CDR3 is 11 residues. Germline values: CDR1 MNHNS, CDR2 SASEGT. The CDR3 DNA is TGTGCCAGCAGTGTGGGACAGGGAAAGTACTTC. Amino acids: CASSVGQGKYF.